This T cell receptor beta chain was documented in a study of blood T cell repertoires in COVID-19. Whole-study context: Both acute and convalescent COVID-19 samples were obtained from the United States, Italy and Spain.

This CDR3 spans 16 amino acids. Between the trimmed V and J ends, which lost 0 bases and 5 bases, there was a span of 14 bases. Germline V lookup: CDR1 SGHAT, CDR2 FQNNGV. Authors' analysis steps: By means of reference gene primer amplification, nucleated cell counts were estimated. The assay was immunoSEQ multiplex PCR, and TCRdb's table has in-frame clones only and misses some. V and J calls and clone size follow that table, whereas D and trimming were derived from the DNA. The sample has about 50,000 clones; about 85% are singletons. The material sequenced was peripheral blood. The chain uses TRBV11-2 and TRBJ2-1, with D possibly TRBD2 on 6 matching bases. This TCR was recovered from a man in his sixties with acute or convalescent COVID-19. The CDR3 coding sequence is TGTGCCAGCAGCTTAGATTTAGGTAGCGGAAACAATGAGCAGTTCTTC. It codes for CASSLDLGSGNNEQFF.